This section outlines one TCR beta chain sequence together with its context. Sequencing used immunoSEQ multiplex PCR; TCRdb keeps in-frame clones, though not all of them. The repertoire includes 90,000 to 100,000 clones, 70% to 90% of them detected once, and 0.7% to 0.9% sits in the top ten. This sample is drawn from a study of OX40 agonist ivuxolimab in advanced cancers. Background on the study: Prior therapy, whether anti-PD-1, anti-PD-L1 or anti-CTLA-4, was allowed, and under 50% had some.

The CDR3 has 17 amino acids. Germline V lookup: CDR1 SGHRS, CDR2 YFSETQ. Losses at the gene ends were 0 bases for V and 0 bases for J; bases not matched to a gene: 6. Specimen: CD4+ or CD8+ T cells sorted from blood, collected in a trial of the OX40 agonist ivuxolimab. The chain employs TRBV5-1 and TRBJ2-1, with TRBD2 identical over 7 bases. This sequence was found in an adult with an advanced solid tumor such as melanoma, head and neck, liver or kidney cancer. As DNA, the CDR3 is TGCGCCAGCAGCTTGGTACCTGGCGGGGGCTCCTACAATGAGCAGTTCTTC. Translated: CASSLVPGGGSYNEQFF.